What follows are 21 T cell receptor beta chains derived from one specimen sequenced in a study of cytomegalovirus exposure and HLA in healthy donors. This PCR relied on a set of 60 Vbeta primers and 13 Jbeta primers. Data came from immunoSEQ multiplex PCR; TCRdb stores just in-frame clones and leaves some out. The sample carries approximately 82,000 clones, 78% recorded once. The material sequenced was PBMCs. All receptors derive from a man aged 35 to 55 in good health and CMV-seronegative.

V and J are TRBV18 and TRBJ2-7; 8 bases match TRBD2. CDR1 is KGHSH and CDR2 is LQKENI in the germline V gene. The junction had 21 bases not matched to a gene; V was cut back by 6 bases and J by 2 bases. The CDR3 totals 19 residues. The DNA of the CDR3 is TGTGCCAGCTCGGCGGAGTCTGTCAGCGGGAGTTCCCCCACCTACGAGCAGTACTTC. Translation: CASSAESVSGSSPTYEQYF.

Here the CDR3 DNA reads TGTGCCAGTACGAGGACAGGGAGCACGAGATGGACGGACACCATATATTTT. Residues: CASTRTGSTRWTDTIYF. The rearrangement joins TRBV19 to TRBJ1-3; 8 positions agree with TRBD1. Per the germline V gene, CDR1 is LNHDA and CDR2 is SQIVND (reference sequence). Trimming cost V 7 bases and J 8 bases; bases outside gene matches: 19. The CDR3 has 17 residues.

Comment on this clone: The junction departs from the called germline gene at one end, perhaps through a read error. The chain couples TRBV7-7 to TRBJ2-5; 9 bases are shared with TRBD1. This CDR3 is 15 amino acids long. CDR1 and CDR2 (germline): SSHAT, FNYEAQ (reference sequence). This chain's CDR3 is CASSSGQGPQKTQYF. In nucleotides, the CDR3 is TGTGCTAGCAGCTCTGGACAGGGGCCCCAGAAGACCCAGTACTTC.

The CDR3 sequence is CASSDSWDSGVKQYF. CDR3 sequence (DNA): TGTGCCAGCAGTGATAGTTGGGACTCCGGGGTCAAGCAGTACTTC. The chain employs TRBV25-1 and TRBJ2-7, with D possibly being TRBD2 (6 bases). V lost 3 bases and J 8 bases, leaving 20 bases between the germline ends. The CDR3 is made up of 15 amino acids. The germline V gene encodes CDR1 MGHDK and CDR2 SYGVNS.

V usage is TRBV4-1 and J usage is TRBJ2-7, with TRBD2 matching over 9 bases. After removal of 0 bases from V and 2 bases from J, the junction contained 5 bases not matched to a gene. The CDR3 length is 16 residues. Germline lookup yields CDR1 MGHRA and CDR2 YSYEKL. This CDR3 is CASSQESSGRAYEQYF. The CDR3 coding sequence is TGCGCCAGCAGCCAAGAGAGTAGCGGGAGAGCCTACGAGCAGTACTTC.

This clone turned up a few times. The CDR3 nucleotides read TGTGCCATCAGCCAAGTTCCGGGACTCACCGTCGATCGGGACACAGATACGCAGTATTTT. Encoded protein: CAISQVPGLTVDRDTDTQYF. The chain is built from TRBV10-3 and TRBJ2-3; maybe TRBD2 (6 bases). This CDR3 comprises 20 residues. Germline assignment: CDR1 ENHRY and CDR2 SYGVKD. The V end was cut by 6 bases, the J end by 2 bases, with 30 bases between.

Note on this clone: Other DNA sequences from this sample encode an identical CDR3 as well. The DNA for the CDR3 is TGTGCCAGCTCACCACCCTCAGGGACCGGGGAGCTGTTTTTT. Translated: CASSPPSGTGELFF. The rearrangement joins TRBV18 to TRBJ2-2; TRBD1 is a possible D gene (5 bases). The CDR3 extends over 14 amino acids. CDR1 and CDR2 from the germline V gene are KGHSH and LQKENI. Between the trimmed V and J ends, which lost 0 bases and 5 bases, there was a span of 7 bases. Drawing the rest from reference TRBV18 and TRBJ2-2, the complete variable domain is NAGVMQNPRHLVRRRGQEARLRCSPMKGHSHVYWYRQLPEEGLKFMVYLQKENIIDESGMPKERFSAEFPKEGPSILRIQQVVRGDSAAYFCASSPPSGTGELFFGEGSRLTVL.

The chain is built from TRBV10-3 and TRBJ2-5; a possible D gene is TRBD2 (6 bases). Germline lookup yields CDR1 ENHRY and CDR2 SYGVKD. V was shortened by 4 bases and J by 2 bases, with 14 bases between the two germline ends. CDR3 size: 15 residues. The CDR3 spells CAISGFRDFQETQYF. CDR3 coding DNA: TGTGCCATCAGTGGGTTTCGGGACTTTCAAGAGACCCAGTACTTC.

This clone was seen a few times. The CDR3 nucleotides read TGTGCCAGCAGTGCCTCGGGGACTAAGGCAGATACGCAGTATTTT. Translated: CASSASGTKADTQYF. V and J are TRBV2 and TRBJ2-3; 7 bases align to TRBD2. J gave up 4 bases and V 4 bases, and 8 bases lay outside the gene matches. The germline V gene encodes CDR1 SNHLY and CDR2 FYNNEI. The CDR3 runs 15 residues.

This sequence joins TRBV10-3 and TRBJ2-3; 7 bases fit TRBD1. Trimming took 5 bases from V and 1 from J; bases not matched to a gene: 9. The CDR3 covers 16 residues. Looked up from germline, CDR1 is ENHRY and CDR2 is SYGVKD. The CDR3 DNA reads TGTGCCATCAGTCCGGCCGGGACAGTCGGCACAGATACGCAGTATTTT. Amino acid sequence: CAISPAGTVGTDTQYF.

To note about this clone: The junction departs from germline at one end; a sequencing error may be responsible. This sequence joins TRBV7-9 and TRBJ2-7; 7 positions agree with TRBD2. The CDR3 spans 13 residues. In germline, CDR1 is SEHNR, CDR2 FQNEAQ (reference sequence). CDR3 region: CSSSLLADYEQYF. The DNA for the CDR3 is TGTTCCAGCAGCCTCCTAGCGGACTACGAGCAGTACTTC.

The chain recombines TRBV28 with TRBJ2-1; TRBD2 matches at 13 bases. The ends lost 4 bases at V and 5 bases at J; junction bases unmatched: 5. The CDR3 consists of 16 residues. Germline CDR1 MDHEN, CDR2 SYDVKM. The CDR3 sequence: CASSSGLAGENNEQFF. In DNA form, the CDR3 reads TGTGCCAGCAGTTCAGGACTAGCGGGAGAAAACAATGAGCAGTTCTTC.

DNA for the CDR3: TGCAGCGTTGCCCATGGACAGTCAGAAGCTTTCTTT. It yields the protein CSVAHGQSEAFF. V usage is TRBV29-1 and J usage is TRBJ1-1; D possibly corresponds to TRBD1 (6 bases). Germline V gene sequence: CDR1 SQVTM, CDR2 ANQGSEA. Trimming shortened V by 4 bases and J by 8 bases, and 14 bases separated the two germline ends. The CDR3 covers 12 residues.

The V call is TRBV15, the J call TRBJ1-1; a possible D gene is TRBD1 (6 bases). V was shortened by 4 bases and J by 1 base, with 10 bases between the two germline ends. CDR3 size: 14 residues. Germline V gene data show CDR1 as LNHNV and CDR2 as YYDKDF (reference sequence). Written as DNA, the CDR3 is TGTGCCACCAGCAAAGGCAGGGGGAACACTGAAGCTTTCTTT. This translates into CATSKGRGNTEAFF.

The rearrangement joins TRBV2 to TRBJ1-5, with D hard to call. Germline V gene data show CDR1 as SNHLY and CDR2 as FYNNEI. Between the trimmed V and J ends, which lost 1 base and 1 base, there was a span of 8 bases. The CDR3 is 15 amino acids. CDR3 in DNA: TGTGCCAGCAGTGAAGGATGGCAGAGCAATCAGCCCCAGCATTTT. Its translation is CASSEGWQSNQPQHF.

In its sample, this clone was seen once. The chain couples TRBV2 to TRBJ2-5; TRBD2 might be the D (6 bases). V was shortened by 6 bases and J by 5 bases, with 16 bases between the two germline ends. This CDR3 spans 14 amino acids. CDR1 and CDR2 from the germline V gene are SNHLY and FYNNEI. The CDR3 DNA follows: TGTGCCAGCAGCGTAGGGACTCCGGGGGAGACCCAGTACTTC. Protein sequence: CASSVGTPGETQYF.

The chain recombines TRBV2 with TRBJ1-6; D remains ambiguous. CDR1 SNHLY and CDR2 FYNNEI come from the germline V gene. V was clipped by 2 bases and J by 7 bases, with 9 bases between them. This CDR3 has 14 residues. The CDR3 sequence is CASSERTGNSPLHF. The CDR3 DNA reads TGTGCCAGCAGTGAAAGGACTGGGAATTCACCCCTCCACTTT.

Worth noting for this clone: Germline and junction disagree at one end, which may indicate a read error. The CDR3 nucleotides read TGTGCCAGTAATACAGGGATGATGAACAGTCAGTACTTC. As protein: CASNTGMMNSQYF. The chain links TRBV19 to TRBJ2-4; possible D gene TRBD1, 6 bases. Germline CDR1 LNHDA, CDR2 SQIVND (reference sequence). This CDR3 region has 13 residues. Full variable domain (outside the CDR3, taken from reference TRBV19 and TRBJ2-4): DGGITQSPKYLFRKEGQNVTLSCEQNLNHDAMYWYRQDPGQGLRLIYYSQIVNDFQKGDIAEGYSVSREKKESFPLTVTSAQKNPTAFYLCASNTGMMNSQYFGAGTRLSVL.

This clone was found a few times. The chain is built from TRBV28 and TRBJ1-2, with TRBD1 identical over 9 bases. Germline CDR1 and CDR2: MDHEN and SYDVKM. The CDR3 runs 14 residues. With V trimmed by 5 bases and J by 6 bases, 7 bases remained unmatched. DNA of the CDR3: TGTGCCAGCAGTCCGGACAGGGGAGGGAATGGCTACACCTTC. Encoded protein: CASSPDRGGNGYTF.

The chain links TRBV7-2 to TRBJ2-2; tentative D call: TRBD2 (6 bases). The CDR3 extends over 13 amino acids. V lost 5 bases and J lost 7, with 11 bases in between. Germline CDR1 reads SGHTA; CDR2 reads FQGNSA. The CDR3 DNA follows: TGTGCCAGCAGCCCGGGACTCAGCGGGGAGCTGTTTTTT. This gives the protein CASSPGLSGELFF.

The CDR3 DNA sequence: TGCAGCGTTGTGGTCGGTGAGACCCAGTACTTC. Its translation: CSVVVGETQYF. V is TRBV29-1 and J is TRBJ2-5; D gene uncertain. Between the trimmed V and J ends, which lost 4 bases and 5 bases, there was a span of 8 bases. The germline gives CDR1 SQVTM, CDR2 ANQGSEA. CDR3 length: 11 amino acids.